Each of the 4 T cell receptor beta chains below was sequenced from the same sample in a study of persistence of HIV-infected CD4 T cells. This was the immunoSEQ version 4 assay in survey mode. The assay was immunoSEQ multiplex PCR, and TCRdb's table has in-frame clones only and misses some. The table lists under 20,000 clones, 50% to 70% of them singletons. Cells were stimulated with overlapping HIV-1 Gag 15-mer peptides. Sorting selected CD4+ T cells upregulating both CD40 ligand and CD69. No antigen has been identified for these receptors. The source material was CD4+ T cells sorted from PBMCs after roughly 20-hour stimulation, sampled from a patient who received antiretroviral therapy. Receptor source: an adult woman with HIV who was CMV-seropositive.

The J gene is TRBJ2-3, the V gene TRBV18, with D unresolved. This CDR3 is built from 13 residues. Trimming shortened V by 6 bases and J by 0 bases, and 7 bases separated the two germline ends. Looked up from germline, CDR1 is KGHSH and CDR2 is LQKENI. In nucleotides, the CDR3 is TGTGCCAGCTCGTTAATCAGCACAGATACGCAGTATTTT. It is translated as CASSLISTDTQYF.

This clone was detected only a few times. The V call is TRBV20-1, the J call TRBJ1-2; D gene uncertain. Trimming removed 3 bases at V and 2 bases at J, with 10 bases between. The CDR3 sequence is 13 residues long. Germline V gene sequence: CDR1 DFQATT, CDR2 SNEGSKA (reference sequence). CDR3 nucleotides: TGCAGTGCTAGTGAGGGAATCAACTATGGCTACACCTTC. Its protein is CSASEGINYGYTF.

The genes are TRBV5-1 and TRBJ2-2; 7 nucleotides agree with TRBD1. The CDR3 is 14 amino acids. Per germline, CDR1 SGHRS and CDR2 YFSETQ. Germline trimming cut 4 bases from V and 5 bases from J; bases unmatched to any gene: 5. This CDR3 is CASSADRETGELFF. The CDR3 DNA follows: TGCGCCAGCAGCGCCGACAGGGAAACCGGGGAGCTGTTTTTT.

This clone was counted only a few times. V usage is TRBV24-1 and J usage is TRBJ1-1; a possible D gene is TRBD1 (6 bases). V was clipped by 6 bases and J by 5 bases, with 12 bases between them. This CDR3 region has 13 residues. Germline loops: CDR1 KGHDR, CDR2 SFDVKD. CDR3 sequence: CATSLGAGTEAFF. Here the CDR3 DNA reads TGTGCCACCAGTTTGGGGGCTGGGACTGAAGCTTTCTTT.